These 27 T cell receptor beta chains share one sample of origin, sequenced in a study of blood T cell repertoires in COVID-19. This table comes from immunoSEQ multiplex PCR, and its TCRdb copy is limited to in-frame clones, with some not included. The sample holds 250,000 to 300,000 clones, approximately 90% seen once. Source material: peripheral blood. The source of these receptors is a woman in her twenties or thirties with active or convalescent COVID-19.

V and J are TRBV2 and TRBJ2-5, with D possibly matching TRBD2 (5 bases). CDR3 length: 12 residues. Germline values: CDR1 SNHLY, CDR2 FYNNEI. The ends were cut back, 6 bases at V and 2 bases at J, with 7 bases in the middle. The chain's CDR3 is CASSLAQETQYF. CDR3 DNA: TGTGCCAGCAGCCTAGCTCAAGAGACCCAGTACTTC.

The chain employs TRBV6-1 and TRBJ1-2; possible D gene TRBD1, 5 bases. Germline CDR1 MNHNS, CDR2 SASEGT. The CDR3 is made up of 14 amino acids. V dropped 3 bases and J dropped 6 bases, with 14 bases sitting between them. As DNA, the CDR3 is TGTGCCAGCAGTGATGCGGGGTGGGGGGATGGCTACACCTTC. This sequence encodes CASSDAGWGDGYTF.

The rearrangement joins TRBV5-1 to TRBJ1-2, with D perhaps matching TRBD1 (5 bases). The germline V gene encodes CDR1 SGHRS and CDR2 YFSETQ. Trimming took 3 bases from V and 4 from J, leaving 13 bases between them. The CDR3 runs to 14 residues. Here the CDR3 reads CASSSGDGSYGYTF. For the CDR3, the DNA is TGCGCCAGCAGCTCGGGGGACGGAAGCTATGGCTACACCTTC.

DNA for the CDR3: TGTGCCAGCAGTTACGTCGGGAATCAGCCCCAGCATTTT. This encodes CASSYVGNQPQHF. The J gene is TRBJ1-5, the V gene TRBV6-6; D is ambiguous. The CDR3 sequence is 13 residues long. Looked up from germline, CDR1 is MNHNY and CDR2 is SVGAGI (reference sequence). The ends were cut back, 2 bases at V and 4 bases at J, with 6 bases in the middle.

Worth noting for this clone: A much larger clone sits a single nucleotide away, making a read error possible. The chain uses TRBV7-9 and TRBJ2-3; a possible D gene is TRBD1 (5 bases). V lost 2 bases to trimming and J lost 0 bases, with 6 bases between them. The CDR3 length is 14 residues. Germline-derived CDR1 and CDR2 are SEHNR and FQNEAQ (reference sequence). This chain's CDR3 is CASSLKGSTDTQYF. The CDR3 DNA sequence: TGTGCCAGCAGCTTAAAGGGGAGCACAGATACGCAGTATTTT.

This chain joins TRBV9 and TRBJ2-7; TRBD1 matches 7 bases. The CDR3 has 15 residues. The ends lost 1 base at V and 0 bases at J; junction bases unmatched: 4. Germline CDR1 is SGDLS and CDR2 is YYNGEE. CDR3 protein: CASSVTGASSYEQYF. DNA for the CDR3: TGTGCCAGCAGCGTAACAGGGGCCAGCTCCTACGAGCAGTACTTC.

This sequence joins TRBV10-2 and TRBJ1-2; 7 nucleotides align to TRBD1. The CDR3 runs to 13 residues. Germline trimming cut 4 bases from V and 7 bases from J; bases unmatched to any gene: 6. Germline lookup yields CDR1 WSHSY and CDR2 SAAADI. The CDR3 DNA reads TGCGCCAGCAGTGGACAGGGTCTCTTTGGCTACACCTTC. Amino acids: CASSGQGLFGYTF.

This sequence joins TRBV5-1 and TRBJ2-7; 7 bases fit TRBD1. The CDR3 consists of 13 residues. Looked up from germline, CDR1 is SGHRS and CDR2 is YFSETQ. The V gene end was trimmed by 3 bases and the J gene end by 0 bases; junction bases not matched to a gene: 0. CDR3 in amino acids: CASSWDSSYEQYF. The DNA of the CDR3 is TGCGCCAGCAGCTGGGACAGCTCCTACGAGCAGTACTTC.

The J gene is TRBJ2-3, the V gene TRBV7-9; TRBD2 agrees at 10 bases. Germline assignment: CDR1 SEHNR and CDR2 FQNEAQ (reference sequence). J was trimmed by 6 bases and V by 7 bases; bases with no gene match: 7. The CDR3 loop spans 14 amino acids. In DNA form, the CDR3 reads TGTGCCAGCAAGGGGAGCGGGGGGGCGGATACGCAGTATTTT. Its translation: CASKGSGGADTQYF.

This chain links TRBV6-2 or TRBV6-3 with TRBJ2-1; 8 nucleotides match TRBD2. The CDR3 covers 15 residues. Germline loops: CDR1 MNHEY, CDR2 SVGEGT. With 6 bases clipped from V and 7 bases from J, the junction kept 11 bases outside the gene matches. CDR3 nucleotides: TGTGCCAGCAGCCCCGGGAGGGGTGGGGGGAATGAGCAGTTCTTC. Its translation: CASSPGRGGGNEQFF.

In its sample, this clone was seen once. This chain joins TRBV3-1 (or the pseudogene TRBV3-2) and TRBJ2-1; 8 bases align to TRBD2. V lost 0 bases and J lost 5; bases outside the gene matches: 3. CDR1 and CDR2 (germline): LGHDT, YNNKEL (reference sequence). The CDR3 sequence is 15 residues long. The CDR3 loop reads CASSQELAVNNEQFF. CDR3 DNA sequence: TGTGCCAGCAGCCAAGAACTAGCGGTAAACAATGAGCAGTTCTTC.

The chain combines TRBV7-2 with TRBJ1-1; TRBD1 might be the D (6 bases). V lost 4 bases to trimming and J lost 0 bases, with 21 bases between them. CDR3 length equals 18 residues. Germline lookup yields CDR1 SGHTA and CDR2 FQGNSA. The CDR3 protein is CASSSKRETGYMNTEAFF. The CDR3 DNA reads TGTGCCAGCAGCTCAAAGAGGGAGACAGGATACATGAACACTGAAGCTTTCTTT.

DNA for the CDR3: TGTGCCAGCCGCTTAGCGGGGGGGACCGGGGAGCTGTTTTTT. This translates into CASRLAGGTGELFF. The chain combines TRBV27 with TRBJ2-2, with 11 bases aligning to TRBD2. V was pared by 8 bases and J by 5 bases, with 4 bases of the junction left unmatched. Germline CDR1 MNHEY, CDR2 SMNVEV (reference sequence). This CDR3 is built from 14 residues.

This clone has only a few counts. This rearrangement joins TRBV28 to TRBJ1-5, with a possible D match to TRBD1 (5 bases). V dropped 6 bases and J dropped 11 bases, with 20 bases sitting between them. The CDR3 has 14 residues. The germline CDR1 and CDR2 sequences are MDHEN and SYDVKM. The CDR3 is CASRPSGGVLAQHF. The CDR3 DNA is TGTGCCAGCAGGCCCTCGGGGGGGGTCCTGGCCCAGCATTTT.

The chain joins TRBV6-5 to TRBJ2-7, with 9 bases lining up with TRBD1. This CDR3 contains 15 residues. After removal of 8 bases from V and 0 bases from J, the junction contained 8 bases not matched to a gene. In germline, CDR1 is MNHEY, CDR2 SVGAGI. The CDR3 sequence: CASFETGGGSYEQYF. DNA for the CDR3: TGTGCCAGCTTTGAGACAGGGGGTGGCTCCTACGAGCAGTACTTC.

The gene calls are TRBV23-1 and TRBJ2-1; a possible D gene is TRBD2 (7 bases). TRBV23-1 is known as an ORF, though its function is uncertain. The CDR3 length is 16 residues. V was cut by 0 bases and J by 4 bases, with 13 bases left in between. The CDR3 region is CASSQSRGGHYNEQFF. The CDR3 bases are TGCGCCAGCAGTCAATCGAGGGGGGGCCATTACAATGAGCAGTTCTTC.

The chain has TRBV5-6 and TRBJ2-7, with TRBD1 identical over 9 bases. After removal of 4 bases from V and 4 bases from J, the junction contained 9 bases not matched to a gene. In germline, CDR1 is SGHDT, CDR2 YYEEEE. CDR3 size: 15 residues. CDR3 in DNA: TGTGCCAGCAGCCCCCTCCAGACAGGGGGATACGAGCAGTACTTC. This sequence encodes CASSPLQTGGYEQYF.

Written as DNA, the CDR3 is TGTGCCAGCAGCGTAGGGGCCGCCCTCCGCGAGCAGTTCTTC. Its translation: CASSVGAALREQFF. The genes are TRBV9 and TRBJ2-1; D is unresolved. V lost 0 bases to trimming and J lost 10 bases, with 14 bases between them. In germline, CDR1 is SGDLS, CDR2 YYNGEE. This CDR3 spans 14 amino acids.

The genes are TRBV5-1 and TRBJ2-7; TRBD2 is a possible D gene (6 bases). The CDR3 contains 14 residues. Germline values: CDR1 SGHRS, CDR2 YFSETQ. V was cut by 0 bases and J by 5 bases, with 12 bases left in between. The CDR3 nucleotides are TGCGCCAGCAGCTTGGCGTCGGGAGCCAACGAGCAGTACTTC. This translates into CASSLASGANEQYF.

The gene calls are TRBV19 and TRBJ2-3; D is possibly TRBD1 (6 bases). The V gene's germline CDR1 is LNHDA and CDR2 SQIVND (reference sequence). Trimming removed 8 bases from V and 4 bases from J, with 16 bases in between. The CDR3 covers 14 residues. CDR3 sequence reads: CASSDRQGPDTQYF. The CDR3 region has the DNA TGTGCCAGTTCCGACAGGCAAGGGCCAGATACGCAGTATTTT. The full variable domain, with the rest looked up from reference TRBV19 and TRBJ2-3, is DGGITQSPKYLFRKEGQNVTLSCEQNLNHDAMYWYRQDPGQGLRLIYYSQIVNDFQKGDIAEGYSVSREKKESFPLTVTSAQKNPTAFYLCASSDRQGPDTQYFGPGTRLTVL.

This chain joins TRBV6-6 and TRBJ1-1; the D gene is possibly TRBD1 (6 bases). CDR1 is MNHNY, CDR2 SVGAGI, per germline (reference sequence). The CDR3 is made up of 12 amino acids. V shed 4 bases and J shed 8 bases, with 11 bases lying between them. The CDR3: CASSLDRSEAFF. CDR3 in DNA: TGTGCCAGCAGTTTGGACAGATCCGAAGCTTTCTTT.

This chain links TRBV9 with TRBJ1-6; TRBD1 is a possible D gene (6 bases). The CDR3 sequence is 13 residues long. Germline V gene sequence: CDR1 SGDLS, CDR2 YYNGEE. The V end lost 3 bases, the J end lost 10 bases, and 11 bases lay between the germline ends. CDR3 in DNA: TGTGCCAGCAGCGGGGGGCCCCGGTCACCCCTCCACTTT. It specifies CASSGGPRSPLHF.

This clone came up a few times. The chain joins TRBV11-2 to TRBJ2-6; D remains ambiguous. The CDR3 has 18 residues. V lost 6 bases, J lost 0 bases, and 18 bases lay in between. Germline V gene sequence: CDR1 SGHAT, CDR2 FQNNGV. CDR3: CASRPRVSQLSGANVLTF. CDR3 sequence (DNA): TGTGCCAGCAGACCAAGAGTCTCCCAACTCTCTGGGGCCAACGTCCTGACTTTC.

CDR3 in DNA: TGTGCCAGCAGCCAAGTCCTACTGACAGGGGACACTGAAGCTTTCTTT. Residues: CASSQVLLTGDTEAFF. The chain couples TRBV14 to TRBJ1-1; 8 bases map to TRBD1. CDR3 length: 16 amino acids. V gave up 1 base and J gave up 3 bases; unmatched junction bases: 7. Germline values: CDR1 SGHDN, CDR2 FVKESK.

CDR3 DNA: TGTGCCATCAGCTCGACAGGGGAGCGGGAAAAACTGTTTTTT. This encodes CAISSTGEREKLFF. The chain recombines TRBV10-3 with TRBJ1-4; TRBD1 agrees at 8 bases. J lost 8 bases, V lost 6 bases, and 8 bases had no gene match. This CDR3 region has 14 residues. Germline V gene lookup returns CDR1 ENHRY and CDR2 SYGVKD.

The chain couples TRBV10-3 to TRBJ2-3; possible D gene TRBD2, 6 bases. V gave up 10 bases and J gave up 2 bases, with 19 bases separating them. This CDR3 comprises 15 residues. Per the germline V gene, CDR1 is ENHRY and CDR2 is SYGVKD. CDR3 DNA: TGTGCCACCACTCCCCTAGCGCGGACCACAGATACGCAGTATTTT. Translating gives CATTPLARTTDTQYF.

CDR3 coding DNA: TGTGCCCGTACGACAGGGGGTGATCTGGGCTACACCTTC. Translated: CARTTGGDLGYTF. This chain connects TRBV30 to TRBJ1-2; 9 bases agree with TRBD1. In germline, CDR1 is GTSNPN, CDR2 SVGIG (reference sequence). The CDR3 runs 13 residues. The V gene end was trimmed by 8 bases and the J gene end by 8 bases; junction bases not matched to a gene: 12.